This TCR beta chain was found in a study of T cell repertoires in aging, cancer and after chemotherapy. Looking at the study overall: Over several months to years, re-sampled healthy donor repertoires clearly shared clones. Study-wide results and caveats: Immunological memory after chemotherapy cannot be judged from the repertoire data.

This clonotype was detected once. Its antigen remains unknown. V lost 5 bases, J lost 1 base, and 15 bases lay in between. Germline CDR1 SEHNR, CDR2 FQNEAQ (reference sequence). The CDR3 sequence is 15 residues long. Multiplex touch-down PCR with TRB-A/B primers amplified rearranged V-D-J TRB sequences. TCRdb reprocessed the multiplex PCR reads via MiXCR and lists one record per CDR3 protein. The sample consists of some 8,000 distinct CDR3 sequences, 25% to 35% of them appearing once. TCR beta rearrangements were amplified from peripheral blood genomic DNA. This clonotype was sampled from a human donor in good health. Sequenced sample: blood. The chain uses TRBV7-9 and TRBJ2-7; D tentatively fits TRBD1 or TRBD2 (5 bases each). This CDR3 reads CASSLGDGRSYEQYF. For the CDR3, the DNA is TGTGCCAGCAGCCTAGGGGACGGTCGATCCTACGAGCAGTACTTC. The full variable domain, in which reference TRBV7-9 and TRBJ2-7 provide the parts outside the CDR3, is DTGVSQNPRHKITKRGQNVTFRCDPISEHNRLYWYRQTLGQGPEFLTYFQNEAQLEKSRLLSDRFSAERPKGSFSTLEIQRTEQGDSAMYLCASSLGDGRSYEQYFGPGTRLTVT.